Listed below are T cell receptor beta chains from one sample, sequenced in a study of shared T cell receptors in the human thymus. Profiled with immunoSEQ multiplex PCR; TCRdb holds only in-frame clones, not every one. The sample yields about 660,000 clones, roughly 86% seen once. These data were also filed under a second study, of human thymus T cells.

Input material: thymocytes. The receptors stem from a boy in the first two years of life with a congenital heart defect. Each CDR3 is given with its conserved first and last residue. D genes are given only for firm matches. A row's size may be missing; if present it is once, few, many or a size class.

j_call clone_size v_call d_call cdr3_aa cdr3_nt
TRBJ2-5 . TRBV5-1 . CASSSGPGETQYF TGCGCCAGCAGCTCCGGTCCGGGGGAGACCCAGTACTTC
TRBJ2-3 . TRBV5-4 . CASSWQGIPTDTQYF TGTGCCAGCAGCTGGCAGGGGATCCCCACAGATACGCAGTATTTT
TRBJ1-2 . TRBV5-4 . CASSLADRRNYGYTF TGTGCCAGCAGCTTGGCCGACCGCAGGAACTATGGCTACACCTTC
TRBJ2-7 . TRBV5-8 . CASQDIRDEQYF TGTGCCAGCCAAGACATTCGCGACGAGCAGTACTTC
TRBJ2-3 . TRBV5-6 . CASSFSAVSTDTQYF TGTGCCAGCAGCTTCAGTGCCGTATCCACAGATACGCAGTATTTT
TRBJ1-1 . TRBV25-1 . CASSERQDAEAFF TGTGCCAGCAGTGAAAGACAGGACGCTGAAGCTTTCTTT
TRBJ2-7 . TRBV11-2 . CASSLVTAGYEQYF TGTGCCAGCAGCTTAGTGACAGCTGGCTACGAGCAGTACTTC
TRBJ2-1 . TRBV7-9 TRBD2 CASSLAPSGYYNEQFF TGTGCCAGCAGCTTAGCCCCTAGCGGGTACTACAATGAGCAGTTCTTC
TRBJ1-4 . TRBV20-1 . CSAQAVEKLFF TGCAGTGCTCAGGCTGTGGAAAAACTGTTTTTT
TRBJ2-7 . TRBV11-1 . CASRYRTERIYEQYF TGTGCCAGCAGATACCGGACAGAGAGAATCTACGAGCAGTACTTC
TRBJ2-7 . TRBV5-1 TRBD1 CASSLKGALFYEQYF TGCGCCAGCAGCTTGAAGGGGGCGCTTTTCTACGAGCAGTACTTC
TRBJ2-7 . TRBV28 . CASSLNQEQTYEQYF TGTGCCAGCAGTTTAAATCAAGAACAGACCTACGAGCAGTACTTC
TRBJ1-5 . TRBV28 . CASSPKRGQPQHF TGTGCCAGCAGCCCAAAGCGGGGTCAGCCCCAGCATTTT
TRBJ1-1 . TRBV14 . CASSQGGSLDTEAFF TGTGCCAGCAGCCAAGGTGGCAGTCTGGACACTGAAGCTTTCTTT
TRBJ1-2 . TRBV4-2 TRBD1 CASSQVTGTGSVNYGYTF TGTGCCAGCAGCCAAGTTACCGGGACAGGGAGCGTTAACTATGGCTACACCTTC
TRBJ2-5 . TRBV28 . CASSLGGGGTQYF TGTGCCAGCAGTTTGGGGGGAGGCGGGACCCAGTACTTC
TRBJ1-5 . TRBV4-3 . CASSQDVISNQPQHF TGCGCCAGCAGCCAAGATGTAATTAGCAATCAGCCCCAGCATTTT
TRBJ1-5 . TRBV11-2 TRBD1 CASSLEQGVNQPQHF TGTGCCAGCAGCTTAGAGCAGGGGGTTAATCAGCCCCAGCATTTT
TRBJ1-1 . TRBV5-4 . CASSSLGGRGTEAFF TGTGCCAGCAGTTCCCTCGGGGGGCGTGGGACTGAAGCTTTCTTT
TRBJ2-7 . TRBV12-5 . CASGLARAPPSLEQYF TGTGCTAGTGGTTTGGCGCGGGCCCCACCCTCCCTCGAGCAGTACTTC
TRBJ2-7 . TRBV28 . CASSLLLYTNYEQYF TGTGCCAGCAGTTTACTACTTTACACTAACTACGAGCAGTACTTC
TRBJ1-6 . TRBV6-5 . CASSYSQVYLSPLHF TGTGCCAGCAGCTACTCCCAGGTTTACCTTTCACCCCTCCACTTT
TRBJ2-5 . TRBV19 TRBD2 CASSMGGGRGQETQYF TGTGCCAGTAGTATGGGCGGCGGGAGAGGGCAAGAGACCCAGTACTTC
TRBJ2-1 . TRBV25-1 TRBD2 CASSGTSGGLREQFF TGTGCCAGCAGTGGGACTAGCGGAGGGCTTCGGGAGCAGTTCTTC
TRBJ2-4 few TRBV30 TRBD1 CAWGRDSQAKNIQYF TGTGCCTGGGGCCGGGACAGCCAAGCCAAAAACATTCAGTACTTC
TRBJ2-1 . TRBV20-1 . CSARTNNEQFF TGCAGTGCAAGGACTAACAATGAGCAGTTCTTC
TRBJ1-1 . TRBV6-5 . CASSYFRRGEAFF TGTGCCAGCAGTTACTTTAGACGGGGTGAAGCTTTCTTT
TRBJ1-2 . TRBV2 . CASRERGGTFGYTF TGTGCCAGCAGGGAAAGGGGGGGGACATTTGGCTACACCTTC
TRBJ1-4 . TRBV14 TRBD1 CASSQRRGLDEKLFF TGTGCCAGCAGCCAGCGCAGGGGGTTGGATGAAAAACTGTTTTTT
TRBJ2-7 . TRBV28 . CASSSYSGTSPSYEQYF TGTGCCAGCAGTTCCTACTCCGGGACATCCCCCTCCTACGAGCAGTACTTC
TRBJ1-1 once TRBV11-3 . CASSPPRTTGDDTEAFF TGTGCCAGCAGCCCACCTCGGACCACGGGGGATGACACTGAAGCTTTCTTT
TRBJ1-5 . TRBV7-8 TRBD1 CASSQGQGENNQPQHF TGTGCCAGCAGCCAAGGACAGGGGGAGAACAATCAGCCCCAGCATTTT
TRBJ2-2 . TRBV4-1 . CASSQEPRRGGSNTGELFF TGCGCCAGCAGCCAAGAACCACGGAGGGGCGGATCGAACACCGGGGAGCTGTTTTTT
TRBJ2-3 . TRBV2 . CASSLVPITDTQYF TGTGCCAGCAGCCTAGTTCCCATCACAGATACGCAGTATTTT
TRBJ1-6 . TRBV4-1 TRBD1 CASSHPGQAYSPLHF TGCGCCAGCAGCCACCCGGGACAGGCGTATTCACCCCTCCACTTT
TRBJ2-3 once TRBV19 . CASSHLEDTQYF TGTGCCAGTAGTCATTTGGAGGATACGCAGTATTTT
TRBJ1-2 once TRBV4-1 TRBD1 CASSLSRAGGALYGYTF TGCGCCAGCAGCCTTTCTAGAGCAGGGGGCGCATTATATGGCTACACCTTC
TRBJ2-7 . TRBV27 TRBD2 CASSLRGTSGRAGLYEQYF TGTGCCAGCAGTTTACGGGGGACTAGCGGGAGGGCCGGACTCTACGAGCAGTACTTC
TRBJ2-3 . TRBV7-8 . CASSSPPESTDTQYF TGTGCCAGCTCTTCCCCCCCGGAGTCCACAGATACGCAGTATTTT
TRBJ2-7 once TRBV5-6 . CASSSYPGGWVYEQYF TGTGCCAGCAGCTCCTACCCTGGAGGATGGGTCTACGAGCAGTACTTC